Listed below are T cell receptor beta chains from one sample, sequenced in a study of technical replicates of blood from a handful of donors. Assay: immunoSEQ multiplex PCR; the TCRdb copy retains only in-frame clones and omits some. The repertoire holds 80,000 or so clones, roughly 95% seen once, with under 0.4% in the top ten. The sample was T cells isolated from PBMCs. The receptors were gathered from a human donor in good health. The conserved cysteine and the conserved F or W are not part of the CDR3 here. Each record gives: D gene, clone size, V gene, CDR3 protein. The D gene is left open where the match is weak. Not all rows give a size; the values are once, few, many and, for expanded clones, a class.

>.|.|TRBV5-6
ASSLGQAAYEQY
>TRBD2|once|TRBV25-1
ASSDRTSVTDTQY
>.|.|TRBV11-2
ASSPPWANEQF
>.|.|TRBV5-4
ASSGSGTYNEQF
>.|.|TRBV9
ASSVGPPSEETQY
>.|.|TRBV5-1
ASSKDTSYNEQF
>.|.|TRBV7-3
ASRSGQSYYGYT
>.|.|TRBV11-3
ASSLDLGADTQY
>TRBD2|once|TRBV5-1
ASSLAWDYAYEQY
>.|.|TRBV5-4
ASSPTGLGGYT
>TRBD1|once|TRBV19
ASTPDRVGTYGYT
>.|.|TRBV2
ASSAQGKSYNEQF
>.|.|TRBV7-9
ASSPRGTVTNTEAF
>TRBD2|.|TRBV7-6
ASSLVLAGRYTDTQY
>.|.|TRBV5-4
ASSLDLDYEQY
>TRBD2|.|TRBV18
ASSPLAGVVNEQF
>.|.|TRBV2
ASNPGMNQPQH
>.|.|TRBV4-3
ASSQDWGKGELF
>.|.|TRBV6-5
AVNDSPYNYGYT
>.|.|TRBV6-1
ASSDVYSLYEQY
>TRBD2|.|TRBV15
ATSRLTGGPEEQY
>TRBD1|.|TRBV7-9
ASSLDRGLSGNTIY
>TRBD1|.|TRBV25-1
ASSAGQSLYYGYT
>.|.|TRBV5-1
ASSLSSIKNTEAF
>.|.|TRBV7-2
ASSLDLYRELPNTEAF
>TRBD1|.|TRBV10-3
AISERPGQGNEKLF
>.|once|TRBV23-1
ASSQSAPMEESGSTDTQY
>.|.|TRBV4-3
ASSDQYQETQY
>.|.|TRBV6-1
ASSETGGFTSYEQY
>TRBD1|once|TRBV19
ASSTRDRNTEAF
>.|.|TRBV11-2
ASSFSVGYEQY
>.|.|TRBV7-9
ASSLTVAEAF
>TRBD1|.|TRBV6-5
ASSYLGQGLTEAF
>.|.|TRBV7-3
ASSSRTGSSYNEQF
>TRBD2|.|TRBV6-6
ASSRRTSLTDTQY
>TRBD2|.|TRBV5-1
ASSSLAGSSYNEQF
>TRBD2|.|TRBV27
ASSTSGTYEQY
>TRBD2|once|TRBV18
ASSLTTLAEPNEQF
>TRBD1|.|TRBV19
ASSWTGGYEQY
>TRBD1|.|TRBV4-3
ASSQTQGAHQPQH
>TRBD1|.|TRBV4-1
ASSQYPGQGTQY
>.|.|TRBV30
AWSSGDRGYT
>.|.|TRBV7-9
ASCQALTDTQY
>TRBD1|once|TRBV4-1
ASSQGILDRAYEQY
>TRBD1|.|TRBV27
ASSLFPTGDTEAF
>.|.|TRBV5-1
ASSLKLRPRLINYGYT